The 30 T cell receptor beta chains given below trace back to one sample, sequenced in a study of OX40 agonist ivuxolimab in advanced cancers. TCRdb's table, derived via immunoSEQ multiplex PCR, lists solely in-frame clones and lacks some. There are 9,500 to 15,000 clones in the sample; about 83% occur only once, and roughly 19% lies in the top ten. Sample: CD4+ or CD8+ T cells sorted from blood, taken in a trial of the OX40 agonist ivuxolimab. Receptor source: an adult with an advanced solid tumor such as melanoma, head and neck, liver or kidney cancer.

The chain joins TRBV5-8 to TRBJ2-7; D is unresolved. The CDR3 contains 13 residues. Trimming removed 0 bases at V and 7 bases at J, with 11 bases between. Germline CDR1 reads SGHTS; CDR2 reads YDEGEE. The CDR3, as DNA: TGTGCCAGCAGCTTGGGCCCCTCCCTAGAGCAGTACTTC. This gives the protein CASSLGPSLEQYF. Combining the CDR3 with reference TRBV5-8 and TRBJ2-7 gives the whole variable domain EAGVTQSPTHLIKTRGQQATLRCSPISGHTSVYWYQQALGLGLQFLLWYDEGEERNRGNFPPRFSGRQFPNYSSELNVNALELEDSALYLCASSLGPSLEQYFGPGTRLTVT.

Note on this clone: Other DNA sequences of this sample code for an identical CDR3. The CDR3 bases are TGCAGCGTTGAAGATCGGGGCCTCTGGAGCGAGCAGTACTTC. It yields the protein CSVEDRGLWSEQYF. J is TRBJ2-7 and V is TRBV29-1; D assignment may be TRBD1 or TRBD2 (5 bases each). CDR3 size: 14 residues. Per the germline V gene, CDR1 is SQVTM and CDR2 is ANQGSEA. V dropped 0 bases and J dropped 6 bases, with 15 bases sitting between them.

V usage is TRBV27 and J usage is TRBJ1-5, with D hard to call. This CDR3 comprises 13 residues. V was shortened by 3 bases and J by 10 bases, with 13 bases between the two germline ends. Germline V lookup: CDR1 MNHEY, CDR2 SMNVEV (reference sequence). CDR3 DNA sequence: TGTGCCAGCAGTTTCTCTCGGGTAAGCCCCCAGCATTTT. This codes for CASSFSRVSPQHF.

This sequence joins TRBV29-1 and TRBJ1-2, with D possibly TRBD1 on 5 matching bases. V lost 3 bases and J 5 bases, leaving 16 bases between the germline ends. The germline CDR1 and CDR2 sequences are SQVTM and ANQGSEA. CDR3 length: 14 amino acids. CDR3 nucleotides: TGCAGCGTTGAGAGCCGGGGCAGGACGTATGGCTACACCTTC. As protein: CSVESRGRTYGYTF.

The V gene is TRBV5-6, the J gene TRBJ2-5; D gene ambiguous. CDR3 length: 11 amino acids. Germline V gene sequence: CDR1 SGHDT, CDR2 YYEEEE. The V and J ends lost 1 base and 5 bases respectively, with 3 bases between them. CDR3 sequence reads: CASSLSETQYF. The CDR3 nucleotides read TGTGCCAGCAGCTTGTCTGAGACCCAGTACTTC.

This clone was recorded once. The chain has TRBV5-4 and TRBJ2-7; D gene ambiguous. CDR3 length: 13 residues. CDR1 and CDR2 (germline): SGHNT, YYREEE (reference sequence). The V gene lost 0 bases and the J gene lost 4 bases, with 8 bases spanning the gap. CDR3 sequence reads: CASSLGQVYEQYF. The CDR3, as DNA: TGTGCCAGCAGCTTGGGGCAAGTTTACGAGCAGTACTTC.

The chain carries TRBV27 and TRBJ1-6; the match to TRBD1 covers 7 bases. This CDR3 comprises 15 residues. CDR1 and CDR2 from the germline V gene are MNHEY and SMNVEV (reference sequence). After removal of 4 bases from V and 9 bases from J, the junction contained 9 bases not matched to a gene. For the CDR3, the DNA is TGTGCCAGCAGTTGGAGACAGGGCGCGAGTTCACCCCTCCACTTT. Encoded protein: CASSWRQGASSPLHF.

The rearrangement joins TRBV2 to TRBJ1-5, with D hard to call. Trimming removed 3 bases from V and 7 bases from J, with 10 bases in between. The CDR3 extends over 13 amino acids. The V gene's germline CDR1 is SNHLY and CDR2 FYNNEI. Here the CDR3 DNA reads TGTGCCAGCAGTGAGGAGAATTGGCAGCCCCAGCATTTT. It codes for CASSEENWQPQHF.

DNA for the CDR3: TGTGCCACCAGCAGAGACGGAGCGGGGAATGAGCAGTTCTTC. Residues: CATSRDGAGNEQFF. J is TRBJ2-1 and V is TRBV15; 7 positions match TRBD2. There are 14 residues in the CDR3. V gave up 0 bases and J gave up 7 bases; unmatched junction bases: 3. CDR1 is LNHNV, CDR2 YYDKDF, per germline (reference sequence).

The rearrangement links TRBV2 to TRBJ1-6; TRBD1 might be the D (6 bases). The CDR3 is made up of 13 amino acids. The germline gives CDR1 SNHLY, CDR2 FYNNEI. The V gene lost 3 bases and the J gene lost 10 bases, with 10 bases spanning the gap. The CDR3 spells CASSDADSSPLHF. The CDR3 bases are TGTGCCAGCAGTGATGCGGACAGCTCACCCCTCCACTTT. Full variable domain (missing parts from reference TRBV2 and TRBJ1-6): EPEVTQTPSHQVTQMGQEVILRCVPISNHLYFYWYRQILGQKVEFLVSFYNNEISEKSEIFDDQFSVERPDGSNFTLKIRSTKLEDSAMYFCASSDADSSPLHFGNGTRLTVT.

This rearrangement joins TRBV29-1 to TRBJ2-6; D is perhaps TRBD2 (6 bases). Trimming stripped 2 bases from V and 8 bases from J, with 16 bases between. Germline-derived CDR1 and CDR2 are SQVTM and ANQGSEA. The CDR3 length is 15 residues. This chain's CDR3 is CSVELWGLKTNVLTF. CDR3 nucleotides: TGCAGCGTTGAATTGTGGGGACTGAAGACCAACGTCCTGACTTTC.

The V and J genes are TRBV9 and TRBJ1-2, with 9 positions matching TRBD1. This CDR3 comprises 15 residues. V was pared by 4 bases and J by 5 bases, with 9 bases of the junction left unmatched. The germline gives CDR1 SGDLS, CDR2 YYNGEE. The CDR3 DNA sequence: TGTGCCAGCAGCCTAATTACAGGGGGCGCTTATGGCTACACCTTC. Protein product: CASSLITGGAYGYTF. The complete variable domain, with remaining parts taken from reference TRBV9 and TRBJ1-2, reads DSGVTQTPKHLITATGQRVTLRCSPRSGDLSVYWYQQSLDQGLQFLIQYYNGEERAKGNILERFSAQQFPDLHSELNLSSLELGDSALYFCASSLITGGAYGYTFGSGTRLTVV.

J is TRBJ2-5 and V is TRBV5-5, with 12 bases aligning to TRBD2. The junction had 15 bases not matched to a gene; V was cut back by 4 bases and J by 5 bases. Germline CDR1 reads SGHKS; CDR2 reads YYEKEE (reference sequence). CDR3 size: 18 residues. CDR3 in amino acids: CASSPGLAGTIPRETQYF. The CDR3 DNA reads as TGTGCCAGCAGCCCCGGACTAGCGGGAACCATCCCCAGGGAGACCCAGTACTTC.

This clone came up a few times. The rearrangement joins TRBV9 to TRBJ2-1, with 9 bases fitting TRBD1. The CDR3 is 15 amino acids. Trimming removed 5 bases from V and 4 bases from J; junction bases left unmatched: 7. In germline, CDR1 is SGDLS, CDR2 YYNGEE. The CDR3 nucleotides are TGTGCCAGCAGTCCTACAGGGGGCGCTTACAATGAGCAGTTCTTC. It codes for CASSPTGGAYNEQFF.

In this sample, this clone is large. This chain connects TRBV27 to TRBJ2-7, with 9 bases matching TRBD1. The CDR3 totals 14 residues. The junction had 3 bases not matched to a gene; V was cut back by 6 bases and J by 0 bases. Germline V gene lookup returns CDR1 MNHEY and CDR2 SMNVEV (reference sequence). CDR3 residues: CASSGQGSSYEQYF. The CDR3 bases are TGTGCCAGCAGCGGACAGGGGAGCTCCTACGAGCAGTACTTC.

V and J are TRBV2 and TRBJ2-3; 15 bases fit TRBD2. With V trimmed by 4 bases and J by 4 bases, 3 bases remained unmatched. There are 16 residues in the CDR3. Germline values: CDR1 SNHLY, CDR2 FYNNEI. CDR3 nucleotides: TGTGCCAGCAGTGGGACTAGCGGGAGGGCCTCAGATACGCAGTATTTT. Protein product: CASSGTSGRASDTQYF.

By share of the sample, this clone is medium-sized. The V gene is TRBV7-9, the J gene TRBJ2-7; D not resolved. V lost 4 bases to trimming and J lost 4 bases, with 5 bases between them. The CDR3 has 11 amino acids. Germline assignment: CDR1 SEHNR and CDR2 FQNEAQ (reference sequence). The CDR3 protein is CASSSDYEQYF. The DNA for the CDR3 is TGTGCCAGCAGCTCGGATTACGAGCAGTACTTC.

The chain joins TRBV9 to TRBJ2-7, with D perhaps matching TRBD2 (6 bases). The CDR3 length is 14 residues. Germline lookup yields CDR1 SGDLS and CDR2 YYNGEE. The V end was cut by 0 bases, the J end by 1 base, with 8 bases between. The chain's CDR3 is CASSVDGGSYEQYF. The CDR3 DNA is TGTGCCAGCAGCGTAGATGGGGGGTCCTACGAGCAGTACTTC.

The chain is built from TRBV7-2 and TRBJ1-1, with 8 bases lining up with TRBD1. CDR1 SGHTA and CDR2 FQGNSA come from the germline V gene. CDR3 size: 16 residues. The V gene end was trimmed by 4 bases and the J gene end by 1 base; junction bases not matched to a gene: 8. The CDR3 nucleotides are TGTGCCAGCAGCTCTAGCGGGACAGGACCGAACACTGAAGCTTTCTTT. Translation: CASSSSGTGPNTEAFF.

This clone was seen a few times. The chain joins TRBV7-9 to TRBJ1-1; D gene uncertain. Germline CDR1 SEHNR, CDR2 FQNEAQ (reference sequence). V lost 11 bases and J lost 1, with 8 bases in between. This CDR3 is built from 11 residues. The CDR3, as DNA: TGTGCCGGGTCGTGGAACACTGAAGCTTTCTTT. This sequence encodes CAGSWNTEAFF. The full variable domain, completed using reference TRBV7-9 and TRBJ1-1, is DTGVSQNPRHKITKRGQNVTFRCDPISEHNRLYWYRQTLGQGPEFLTYFQNEAQLEKSRLLSDRFSAERPKGSFSTLEIQRTEQGDSAMYLCAGSWNTEAFFGQGTRLTVV.

The chain combines TRBV27 with TRBJ1-1; D is unresolved. V was cut by 8 bases and J by 4 bases, with 11 bases left in between. Per germline, CDR1 MNHEY and CDR2 SMNVEV (reference sequence). This CDR3 region has 12 residues. CDR3 amino acids: CASGNWGTEAFF. Here the CDR3 DNA reads TGTGCCAGCGGGAATTGGGGCACTGAAGCTTTCTTT.

CDR3 residues: CAIREASGGAADTQYF. The CDR3 region has the DNA TGTGCCATCAGGGAGGCTAGCGGGGGGGCCGCAGATACGCAGTATTTT. The J gene is TRBJ2-3, the V gene TRBV10-3, with 12 bases matching TRBD2. Unmatched junction bases numbered 8, after V lost 6 bases and J lost 4 bases. CDR3 size: 16 residues. In germline, CDR1 is ENHRY, CDR2 SYGVKD.

The J gene is TRBJ1-2, the V gene TRBV7-2; TRBD1 matches 7 bases. The CDR3 covers 14 residues. V was pared by 0 bases and J by 4 bases, with 2 bases of the junction left unmatched. Germline V gene lookup returns CDR1 SGHTA and CDR2 FQGNSA. CDR3 residues: CASSLAGTAYGYTF. CDR3 coding DNA: TGTGCCAGCAGCTTAGCGGGGACAGCCTATGGCTACACCTTC.

The V gene is TRBV6-5, the J gene TRBJ1-6; D unresolved. The CDR3 consists of 15 residues. Per germline, CDR1 MNHEY and CDR2 SVGAGI. Trimming cost V 5 bases and J 0 bases, with 8 bases left between them. The CDR3 loop is CASSPLDSYNSPLHF. The CDR3, as DNA: TGTGCCAGCAGTCCACTCGACTCCTATAATTCACCCCTCCACTTT.

The genes are TRBV19 and TRBJ2-1; D unclear. Germline loops: CDR1 LNHDA, CDR2 SQIVND (reference sequence). V lost 5 bases and J lost 7, with 18 bases in between. CDR3 length: 15 residues. This CDR3 is CASSPFPVDINEQFF. The CDR3 nucleotides read TGTGCCAGTAGTCCCTTTCCCGTCGATATTAATGAGCAGTTCTTC.

This chain links TRBV4-3 with TRBJ2-7; D tentatively fits TRBD1 or TRBD2 (5 bases each). Trimming removed 4 bases from V and 2 bases from J, with 15 bases in between. Germline-derived CDR1 and CDR2 are LGHNA and YSLEER. This CDR3 comprises 15 residues. The DNA of the CDR3 is TGCGCCAGCAGCCCAGGGAGTCTCGGACCCTACGAGCAGTACTTC. The encoded protein is CASSPGSLGPYEQYF.

V gene TRBV18 combines with J gene TRBJ2-2; 10 bases align to TRBD2. Trimming removed 6 bases from V and 7 bases from J; junction bases left unmatched: 5. CDR3 length: 14 amino acids. CDR1 is KGHSH and CDR2 is LQKENI in the germline V gene. The CDR3 DNA reads TGTGCCAGCTCCGGGACTAGCGTTATCGGGGAGCTGTTTTTT. It codes for CASSGTSVIGELFF.

The chain uses TRBV5-6 and TRBJ2-1; no firm D call. This CDR3 spans 11 amino acids. V was clipped by 0 bases and J by 9 bases, with 4 bases between them. CDR1 and CDR2 (germline): SGHDT, YYEEEE. Here the CDR3 reads CASSLGREQFF. CDR3 nucleotide sequence: TGTGCCAGCAGCTTGGGGCGTGAGCAGTTCTTC.

The rearrangement uses TRBV7-3 and TRBJ2-2; D not certain. V lost 1 base and J lost 5, with 8 bases in between. The CDR3 consists of 14 residues. The germline CDR1 and CDR2 sequences are SGHTA and FQGTGA. CDR3 nucleotide sequence: TGTGCCAGCAGCTTAATTGGGCCTACCGGGGAGCTGTTTTTT. Translating gives CASSLIGPTGELFF.

CDR3 nucleotide sequence: TGTGCCAGCAGCTGGGGGGGGCCGGGCACTGAAGCTTTCTTT. Amino acid sequence: CASSWGGPGTEAFF. The chain uses TRBV5-6 and TRBJ1-1; TRBD1 is a possible D gene (6 bases). Germline values: CDR1 SGHDT, CDR2 YYEEEE. CDR3 length equals 14 residues. Trimming removed 3 bases from V and 4 bases from J, with 13 bases in between.